The 6 T cell receptor beta chains in this list originate from one sample, sequenced in a study of identical twins. One entry per CDR3 protein results from TCRdb running MiXCR on the 5' RACE reads. The data show roughly 490,000 distinct CDR3 sequences, more than 13% seen once. This sample also belongs to another study, concerning yellow fever vaccine responses in identical twins.

Sequencing was done on a sample of CD4+ T cells sorted from blood. All receptors come from a woman aged 18 to 35 in good health.

The chain carries TRBV28 and TRBJ2-5; possibly TRBD1 or TRBD2 for D (5 bases each). Trimming removed 5 bases at V and 9 bases at J, with 13 bases between. The CDR3 consists of 12 residues. Looked up from germline, CDR1 is MDHEN and CDR2 is SYDVKM. The DNA for the CDR3 is TGTGCCAGCAGTGTGACCGTGGGGGCCCAGTACTTC. This encodes CASSVTVGAQYF. The variable domain in full, with the rest retrieved from reference TRBV28 and TRBJ2-5, is DVKVTQSSRYLVKRTGEKVFLECVQDMDHENMFWYRQDPGLGLRLIYFSYDVKMKEKGDIPEGYSVSREKKERFSLILESASTNQTSMYLCASSVTVGAQYFGPGTRLLVL.

This clonotype was recorded a few times. This chain connects TRBV5-1 to TRBJ2-3; 12 positions match TRBD2. The CDR3 spans 17 residues. CDR1 and CDR2 from the germline V gene are SGHRS and YFSETQ. With 4 bases clipped from V and 5 bases from J, the junction kept 11 bases outside the gene matches. DNA for the CDR3: TGCGCCAGCAGCAAACTAGCGGGGGGAAGAGGAGGAGATACGCAGTATTTT. Translated: CASSKLAGGRGGDTQYF.

The rearrangement links TRBV4-1 to TRBJ2-7; 8 nucleotides match TRBD2. Looked up from germline, CDR1 is MGHRA and CDR2 is YSYEKL. The V gene end was trimmed by 4 bases and the J gene end by 3 bases; junction bases not matched to a gene: 26. CDR3 length: 21 residues. The CDR3 is CASSPGGGIDDPIPANYEQYF. In nucleotides, the CDR3 is TGCGCCAGCAGCCCCGGCGGGGGGATCGACGATCCCATCCCCGCCAACTACGAGCAGTACTTC.

Many counts were recorded for this clonotype. CDR3 sequence (DNA): TGTGCCAGCAGTCAGGTCCCGAACACCGGGGAGCTGTTTTTT. This encodes CASSQVPNTGELFF. The chain carries TRBV12-3 or TRBV12-4 and TRBJ2-2; D is unclear. V dropped 5 bases and J dropped 0 bases, with 7 bases sitting between them. The CDR3 runs to 14 residues.

The sample holds many counts of this clonotype. The CDR3 DNA follows: TGTGCCAGCAGTTTAGCGCTAGGGGGCACAGATACGCAGTATTTT. This encodes CASSLALGGTDTQYF. The chain combines TRBV28 with TRBJ2-3; D is possibly TRBD1 (5 bases). Germline V gene lookup returns CDR1 MDHEN and CDR2 SYDVKM. Deletions cut 2 bases from V and 1 base from J, with 10 bases between. The length of the CDR3 is 15 residues.

In its sample, this clonotype was seen many times. The genes are TRBV3-1 and TRBJ2-5; D may match TRBD1 or TRBD2 (5 bases each). The CDR3 runs to 14 residues. Germline-derived CDR1 and CDR2 are LGHDT and YNNKEL (reference sequence). The V end lost 4 bases, the J end lost 1 base, and 10 bases lay between the germline ends. CDR3 bases: TGTGCCAGCAGCCGAACGGGGCTCCAAGAGACCCAGTACTTC. Translated, it gives CASSRTGLQETQYF.